This T cell receptor (beta chain) was profiled in a study of T cell repertoires in cytomegalovirus infection. Trimming removed 3 bases at V and 8 bases at J, with 16 bases between. The germline CDR1 and CDR2 sequences are DFQATT and SNEGSKA (reference sequence). This CDR3 has 14 residues. In TCRdb, the reads were re-called with MiXCR into one record per CDR3 protein. Here the sample spans around 170,000 distinct CDR3 sequences, roughly an eighth being singletons. The TCR originated in a human donor in good health (CMV status not recorded). Some clones in this sample may be carry-over from other donors' samples. The rearrangement joins TRBV20-1 to TRBJ1-4; weak D call: TRBD1 (5 bases). The material sequenced was PBMCs. CDR3 coding DNA: TGCAGTGCTAGCGTTGACAGCCAATACGAAAAACTGTTTTTT. Protein sequence: CSASVDSQYEKLFF.